Listed below are T cell receptor beta chains from one sample, sequenced in a study of blood T cells in healthy people across ages. TCRdb used MiXCR to reprocess the 5' RACE reads, holding one entry per CDR3 protein. The repertoire holds some 1.4 million distinct CDR3 sequences, with roughly 40% as singletons. The sequenced sample consisted of blood. These receptors came from a woman under 30 in good health. CDR3s include the opening cysteine and the closing phenylalanine or tryptophan. Each record gives: J gene, V gene, D gene, clone size, CDR3 DNA, CDR3 protein. The D gene is left open where the match is weak. Expanded clones are given a class, and other clones once, few, many or no size at all.

J gene: TRBJ1-2
V gene: TRBV10-3
D gene: TRBD1
clone size: NA
CDR3 DNA: TGTGCCATCAGGGCAGGGGGGTCTACCTATGGCTACACCTTC
CDR3 protein: CAIRAGGSTYGYTF

J gene: TRBJ1-5
V gene: TRBV9
D gene: NA
clone size: NA
CDR3 DNA: TGTGCCAGCAGTGGCAGGGATGCGGATCAGCCCCAGCATTTT
CDR3 protein: CASSGRDADQPQHF

J gene: TRBJ2-7
V gene: TRBV15
D gene: NA
clone size: NA
CDR3 DNA: TGTGCCACCAGCAGAGCCAGGGATTTTTGGAAAGACTACGAGCAGTACTTC
CDR3 protein: CATSRARDFWKDYEQYF

J gene: TRBJ2-7
V gene: TRBV4-1
D gene: TRBD2
clone size: NA
CDR3 DNA: TGCGCCAGCAGCCAATCTAGCGGCTACAATGAGCAGTACTTC
CDR3 protein: CASSQSSGYNEQYF

J gene: TRBJ2-2
V gene: TRBV5-1
D gene: NA
clone size: NA
CDR3 DNA: TGCGCCAGCAGCTTGGTAGCCCGTGGGGGGCTGTTTTTT
CDR3 protein: CASSLVARGGLFF

J gene: TRBJ1-2
V gene: TRBV3-1
D gene: NA
clone size: NA
CDR3 DNA: TGTGCCAGCAGCCAAGTTGGGCCGACGAACTATGGCTACACCTTC
CDR3 protein: CASSQVGPTNYGYTF

J gene: TRBJ1-2
V gene: TRBV28
D gene: NA
clone size: NA
CDR3 DNA: TGTGCCAGCACTGTCGGGGAGTACTATGGCTACACCTTC
CDR3 protein: CASTVGEYYGYTF

J gene: TRBJ2-1
V gene: TRBV29-1
D gene: NA
clone size: NA
CDR3 DNA: TGCAGCGCCATAAGGGGTGAGCAGTTCTTC
CDR3 protein: CSAIRGEQFF

J gene: TRBJ1-1
V gene: TRBV6-5
D gene: NA
clone size: NA
CDR3 DNA: TGTGCCAGCAGTTACTCATGGGATTCGAACACTGAAGCTTTCTTT
CDR3 protein: CASSYSWDSNTEAFF

J gene: TRBJ2-3
V gene: TRBV29-1
D gene: NA
clone size: few
CDR3 DNA: TGCAGCGTTGAAGTCCAAGCCCCTCGTGGTACGCAGTATTTT
CDR3 protein: CSVEVQAPRGTQYF

J gene: TRBJ2-5
V gene: TRBV15
D gene: NA
clone size: NA
CDR3 DNA: TGTGCCACCAGCAGAGAAATAGTCCAAGAGACCCAGTACTTC
CDR3 protein: CATSREIVQETQYF